The rows below give T cell receptor beta chains drawn from one sample of a study of blood T cell repertoires in COVID-19. Clones were read by immunoSEQ multiplex PCR, and TCRdb kept only the in-frame ones, dropping some. Of approximately 200,000 clones listed, 75% to 90% are singletons. The material sequenced was peripheral blood. The receptors were sampled from a man aged 25-40 years with COVID-19, enrolled during active disease. CDR3s include the opening cysteine and the closing phenylalanine or tryptophan. D genes are given only for firm matches. Clone size is shown for a subset of rows, as once, few, many or a class of expanded clone.

clone_size: once
d_call: TRBD1
j_call: TRBJ1-2
v_call: TRBV25-1
cdr3_nt: TGTGCCAGCGGAAGGGGACAGGGGGGTGGCTACACCTTC
cdr3_aa: CASGRGQGGGYTF

clone_size: -
d_call: TRBD1
j_call: TRBJ2-7
v_call: TRBV30
cdr3_nt: TGTGCCTGGACCGGGACAGGGTACCACGAGCAGTACTTC
cdr3_aa: CAWTGTGYHEQYF

clone_size: -
d_call: -
j_call: TRBJ2-1
v_call: TRBV2
cdr3_nt: TGTGCCAGCAGCACAATATACGCTAGCGACGATGAGCAGTTCTTC
cdr3_aa: CASSTIYASDDEQFF

clone_size: -
d_call: -
j_call: TRBJ1-2
v_call: TRBV28
cdr3_nt: TGTGCCAGCAGTTTACCGGGTATGAGGTATGGCTACACCTTC
cdr3_aa: CASSLPGMRYGYTF

clone_size: -
d_call: TRBD1
j_call: TRBJ1-2
v_call: TRBV12-3/TRBV12-4
cdr3_nt: TGTGCCAGCAGTTTTGAGGGGGCAGATGGCTACACCTTC
cdr3_aa: CASSFEGADGYTF

clone_size: -
d_call: -
j_call: TRBJ2-3
v_call: TRBV2
cdr3_nt: TGTGCCAGCAGCCTTCTTCCTACAGGGACAGATACGCAGTATTTT
cdr3_aa: CASSLLPTGTDTQYF

clone_size: -
d_call: TRBD2
j_call: TRBJ2-3
v_call: TRBV7-3
cdr3_nt: TGTGCCAGCAGCTTAACTAGCGGGAGCGTTACGCAGTATTTT
cdr3_aa: CASSLTSGSVTQYF

clone_size: -
d_call: -
j_call: TRBJ1-5
v_call: TRBV3-1/TRBV3-2
cdr3_nt: TGTGCCAGCAGCCCCCTCGGGAAAGGGAAGTATGAGCCCCAGCATTTT
cdr3_aa: CASSPLGKGKYEPQHF

clone_size: -
d_call: TRBD1
j_call: TRBJ1-1
v_call: TRBV7-9
cdr3_nt: TGTGCCAGCAGCTCATTCTCGACAGGGGGGACTGAAGCTTTCTTT
cdr3_aa: CASSSFSTGGTEAFF

clone_size: -
d_call: TRBD1
j_call: TRBJ2-5
v_call: TRBV5-1
cdr3_nt: TGCGCCAGCAGCTCACAGGGGGGAGAGACCCAGTACTTC
cdr3_aa: CASSSQGGETQYF

clone_size: -
d_call: -
j_call: TRBJ2-7
v_call: TRBV30
cdr3_nt: TGTGCCTGGATCAACAGGGCCGACGAGCAGTACTTC
cdr3_aa: CAWINRADEQYF

clone_size: -
d_call: -
j_call: TRBJ2-7
v_call: TRBV6-6
cdr3_nt: TGTGCCAGCAGCCCCTTAACACCCTACGAGCAGTACTTC
cdr3_aa: CASSPLTPYEQYF

clone_size: -
d_call: -
j_call: TRBJ1-2
v_call: TRBV29-1
cdr3_nt: TGCAGCGTTGGGTTGACAGACTATGGCTACACCTTC
cdr3_aa: CSVGLTDYGYTF

clone_size: -
d_call: -
j_call: TRBJ1-3
v_call: TRBV28
cdr3_nt: TGTGCGATTGGGGGCTTAGGAGCTGGAAACACCATATATTTT
cdr3_aa: CAIGGLGAGNTIYF

clone_size: -
d_call: -
j_call: TRBJ1-1
v_call: TRBV7-6
cdr3_nt: TGTGCCAGCAGCCAAGGACAGCTACAAATGAACACTGAAGCTTTCTTT
cdr3_aa: CASSQGQLQMNTEAFF

clone_size: -
d_call: -
j_call: TRBJ2-3
v_call: TRBV28
cdr3_nt: TGTGCCAGCAGTCCCGGGACGGTTAGCGGCCAAAGCACAGATACGCAGTATTTT
cdr3_aa: CASSPGTVSGQSTDTQYF

clone_size: -
d_call: TRBD1
j_call: TRBJ1-2
v_call: TRBV6-2/TRBV6-3
cdr3_nt: TGTGCCAGCAGCCGGCCCGGGACAGGGGCCCTCTATGGCTACGCCTTC
cdr3_aa: CASSRPGTGALYGYAF

clone_size: -
d_call: TRBD1
j_call: TRBJ2-7
v_call: TRBV28
cdr3_nt: TGTGCCAGCACCTGGGACAGTTCGGACGAGCAGTACTTC
cdr3_aa: CASTWDSSDEQYF

clone_size: -
d_call: -
j_call: TRBJ1-5
v_call: TRBV28
cdr3_nt: TGTGCCAGCAGGGTTCCCTACAATCAGCCCCAGCATTTT
cdr3_aa: CASRVPYNQPQHF

clone_size: -
d_call: -
j_call: TRBJ2-2
v_call: TRBV7-6
cdr3_nt: TGTGCCAGCAGCCCCCCCCAGGGCCACACCGGGGAGCTGTTTTTT
cdr3_aa: CASSPPQGHTGELFF

clone_size: -
d_call: TRBD1
j_call: TRBJ1-6
v_call: TRBV4-3
cdr3_nt: TGCGCCAGCAGCCAAGGAAGGACAGGGAGCAATTCACCCCTCCACTTT
cdr3_aa: CASSQGRTGSNSPLHF

clone_size: -
d_call: -
j_call: TRBJ1-5
v_call: TRBV19
cdr3_nt: TGTGCCAGTAGTAAACAGGGAATACGCAATCAGCCCCAGCATTTT
cdr3_aa: CASSKQGIRNQPQHF

clone_size: once
d_call: -
j_call: TRBJ2-2
v_call: TRBV19
cdr3_nt: TGTGCCAGTAGTATAGGGTCCCGCCTAACCGGGGAGCTGTTTTTT
cdr3_aa: CASSIGSRLTGELFF

clone_size: -
d_call: TRBD1
j_call: TRBJ2-1
v_call: TRBV2
cdr3_nt: TGTGCCAGCAGCGGGACAGTAGACAATGAGCAGTTCTTC
cdr3_aa: CASSGTVDNEQFF

clone_size: -
d_call: TRBD1
j_call: TRBJ1-5
v_call: TRBV2
cdr3_nt: TGTGCCAGCAGTGGAAGAGGGGGCATGAAGCCCCAGCATTTT
cdr3_aa: CASSGRGGMKPQHF

clone_size: once
d_call: TRBD1
j_call: TRBJ1-6
v_call: TRBV18
cdr3_nt: TGTGCCAGCTCACCAAGAGACAGGGGAAATTCACCCCTCCACTTT
cdr3_aa: CASSPRDRGNSPLHF

clone_size: -
d_call: -
j_call: TRBJ2-3
v_call: TRBV12-2
cdr3_nt: TGTGCAAGTCGCTCCGGACTAGCGGAGATTGTAGATACGCAGTATTTT
cdr3_aa: CASRSGLAEIVDTQYF

clone_size: -
d_call: -
j_call: TRBJ2-7
v_call: TRBV3-1/TRBV3-2
cdr3_nt: TGTGCCAGCAGCCAGGACTACCAATTGAGGGAGCAGTACTTC
cdr3_aa: CASSQDYQLREQYF

clone_size: -
d_call: TRBD1
j_call: TRBJ1-6
v_call: TRBV5-4
cdr3_nt: TGTGCCAGCGGCCCGGACAGGGGATACTCACCCCTCCACTTT
cdr3_aa: CASGPDRGYSPLHF

clone_size: -
d_call: TRBD1
j_call: TRBJ2-7
v_call: TRBV20-1
cdr3_nt: TGCAGTGCTAGTAGAAAAGACAGGGTACGGAACGAGCAGTACTTC
cdr3_aa: CSASRKDRVRNEQYF

clone_size: -
d_call: TRBD1
j_call: TRBJ2-7
v_call: TRBV5-6
cdr3_nt: TGTGCCAGCAGCTTGTATGGGGACAGGCTCTACGAGCAGTACTTC
cdr3_aa: CASSLYGDRLYEQYF

clone_size: -
d_call: TRBD2
j_call: TRBJ2-3
v_call: TRBV7-9
cdr3_nt: TGTGCCAGCAGCTGGGAGGGGAGGGCCGTGGCAGATACGCAGTATTTT
cdr3_aa: CASSWEGRAVADTQYF